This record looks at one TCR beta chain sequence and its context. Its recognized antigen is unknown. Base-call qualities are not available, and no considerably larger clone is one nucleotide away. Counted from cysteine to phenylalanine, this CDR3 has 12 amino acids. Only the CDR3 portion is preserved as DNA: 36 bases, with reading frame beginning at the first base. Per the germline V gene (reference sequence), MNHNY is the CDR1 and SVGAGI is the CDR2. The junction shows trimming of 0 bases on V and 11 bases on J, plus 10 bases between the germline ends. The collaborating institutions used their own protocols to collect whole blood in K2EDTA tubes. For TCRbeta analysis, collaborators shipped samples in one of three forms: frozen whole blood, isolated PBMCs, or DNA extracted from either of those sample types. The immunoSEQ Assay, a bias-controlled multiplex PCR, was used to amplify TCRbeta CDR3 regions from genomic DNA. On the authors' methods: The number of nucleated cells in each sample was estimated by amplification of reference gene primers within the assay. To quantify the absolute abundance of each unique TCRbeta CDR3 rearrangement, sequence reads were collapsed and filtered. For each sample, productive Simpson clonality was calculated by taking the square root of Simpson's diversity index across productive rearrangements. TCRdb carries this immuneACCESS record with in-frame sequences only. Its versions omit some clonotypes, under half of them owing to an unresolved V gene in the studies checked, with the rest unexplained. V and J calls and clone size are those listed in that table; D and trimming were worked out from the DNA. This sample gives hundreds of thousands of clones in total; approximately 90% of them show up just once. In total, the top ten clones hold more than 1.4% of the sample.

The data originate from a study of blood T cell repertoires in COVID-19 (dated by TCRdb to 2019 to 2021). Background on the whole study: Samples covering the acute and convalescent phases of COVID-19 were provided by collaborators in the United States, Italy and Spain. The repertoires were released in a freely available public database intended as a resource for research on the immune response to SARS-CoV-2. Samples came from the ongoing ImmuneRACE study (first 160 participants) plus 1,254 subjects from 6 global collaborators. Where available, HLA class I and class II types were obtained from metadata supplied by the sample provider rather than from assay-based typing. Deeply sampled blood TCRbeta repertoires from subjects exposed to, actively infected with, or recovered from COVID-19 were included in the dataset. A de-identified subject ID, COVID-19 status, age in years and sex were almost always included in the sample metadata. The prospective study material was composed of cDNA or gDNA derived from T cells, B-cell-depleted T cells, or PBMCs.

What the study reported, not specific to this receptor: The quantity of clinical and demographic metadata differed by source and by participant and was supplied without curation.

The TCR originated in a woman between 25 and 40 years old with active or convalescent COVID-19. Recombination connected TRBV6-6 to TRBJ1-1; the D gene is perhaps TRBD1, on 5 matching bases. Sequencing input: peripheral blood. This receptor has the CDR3 CASSYSRGWAFF. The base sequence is TGTGCCAGCAGTTACTCTCGGGGGTGGGCTTTCTTT.